Below, 19 T cell receptor beta chains from the same sample are listed, as sequenced in a study of blood T cell repertoires in COVID-19. The method was immunoSEQ multiplex PCR; TCRdb's version includes in-frame clones alone and lacks a portion of them. The top ten clones hold about 2.3% of a sample with about 270,000 clones, approximately 90% of them seen once. The material sequenced was PBMCs or T cells enriched from blood (not recorded which). Receptor source: a woman aged 35 to 49 with acute COVID-19.

This sequence joins TRBV18 and TRBJ1-1; possibly TRBD1 for D (6 bases). Trimming pared 7 bases from V and 3 bases from J, leaving 12 bases between. This CDR3 region has 13 residues. The V gene's germline CDR1 is KGHSH and CDR2 LQKENI. The CDR3 spells CASLQGFDTEAFF. CDR3 bases: TGTGCCAGCTTACAGGGTTTCGACACTGAAGCTTTCTTT.

This clone appeared once. The chain recombines TRBV20-1 with TRBJ2-3, with TRBD2 matching 8 bases. This CDR3 spans 14 amino acids. With V trimmed by 3 bases and J by 7 bases, 9 bases remained unmatched. Germline CDR1 and CDR2: DFQATT and SNEGSKA (reference sequence). CDR3 bases: TGCAGTGCTAGTCCAAGCGGGAGTGGCTATACGCAGTATTTT. It is translated as CSASPSGSGYTQYF.

This clone has a single count. The gene calls are TRBV3-1 (or the pseudogene TRBV3-2) and TRBJ2-7; D might be TRBD1 (7 bases). Germline CDR1 is LGHDT and CDR2 is YNNKEL (reference sequence). Trimming cost V 4 bases and J 0 bases, with 16 bases left between them. This CDR3 comprises 16 residues. The CDR3 reads CASSRRGEALSYEQYF. CDR3 nucleotide sequence: TGTGCCAGCAGCCGCAGGGGGGAGGCCCTCTCCTACGAGCAGTACTTC.

V is TRBV19 and J is TRBJ2-1, with D maybe TRBD2 (6 bases). Trimming left V 7 bases short and J 6 bases short, with 16 bases between. Per germline, CDR1 LNHDA and CDR2 SQIVND (reference sequence). The CDR3 consists of 14 residues. The CDR3 DNA sequence: TGTGCCAGTACGCCGGGACTTGGCCGCAATGAGCAGTTCTTC. Translated, it gives CASTPGLGRNEQFF.

This chain uses TRBV10-2 with TRBJ1-4; 9 bases are a match to TRBD1. Germline CDR1 and CDR2: WSHSY and SAAADI. V dropped 7 bases and J dropped 5; count of bases not matched to a gene: 11. The CDR3 has 16 residues. The CDR3 DNA sequence: TGCGCCAGCACTGGGACAGGGAGGAAAGAGAATGAAAAACTGTTTTTT. Encoded protein: CASTGTGRKENEKLFF.

V is TRBV5-1 and J is TRBJ2-4; 9 positions match TRBD2. Losses at the gene ends were 0 bases for V and 6 bases for J; bases not matched to a gene: 4. Per germline, CDR1 SGHRS and CDR2 YFSETQ. The CDR3 has 15 residues. CDR3 coding DNA: TGCGCCAGCAGCTTGGGGACTAGCGAGGGAAACATTCAGTACTTC. Its protein product is CASSLGTSEGNIQYF.

The chain links TRBV28 to TRBJ2-2; 7 bases agree with TRBD1. V gave up 1 base and J gave up 4 bases; unmatched junction bases: 6. This CDR3 has 16 residues. Per germline, CDR1 MDHEN and CDR2 SYDVKM. CDR3 coding DNA: TGTGCCAGCAGTTTATCAACAGGGGCGACCACCGGGGAGCTGTTTTTT. Its translation: CASSLSTGATTGELFF.

V gene TRBV7-9 combines with J gene TRBJ1-1, with TRBD1 matching over 8 bases. CDR1 and CDR2 from the germline V gene are SEHNR and FQNEAQ (reference sequence). The CDR3 length is 15 residues. The V segment lost 8 bases and the J segment 4 bases; nucleotides outside the gene matches: 12. Here the CDR3 reads CASAATGQGITEAFF. In nucleotides, the CDR3 is TGTGCCAGCGCGGCCACCGGACAGGGAATCACTGAAGCTTTCTTT.

V is TRBV7-9 and J is TRBJ2-4, with 10 bases matching TRBD2. The CDR3 loop spans 16 amino acids. In germline, CDR1 is SEHNR, CDR2 FQNEAQ (reference sequence). The J segment lost 1 base and the V segment lost 7 bases, leaving 7 bases of the junction unmatched. CDR3 sequence reads: CASTWTSGMAKNIQYF. The DNA for the CDR3 is TGTGCCAGCACCTGGACTAGCGGAATGGCCAAAAACATTCAGTACTTC.

J is TRBJ1-5 and V is TRBV7-8; D is possibly TRBD1 (6 bases). The CDR3 is made up of 15 amino acids. Germline CDR1 and CDR2: SGHVS and FQNEAQ. V was pared by 5 bases and J by 1 base, with 12 bases between. The CDR3 sequence is CASSRTQGSNQPQHF. The CDR3 coding sequence is TGTGCCAGCAGCCGGACACAGGGCAGCAATCAGCCCCAGCATTTT.

The chain joins TRBV7-6 to TRBJ2-3, with 8 bases identical to TRBD2. Trimming cost V 7 bases and J 0 bases; bases outside gene matches: 6. The germline CDR1 and CDR2 sequences are SGHVS and FNYEAQ. The CDR3 sequence is 15 residues long. The CDR3 DNA follows: TGTGCCAGCACCTTTAGCGGGGATAGCACAGATACGCAGTATTTT. Translating gives CASTFSGDSTDTQYF.

This clone was detected once. The chain couples TRBV27 to TRBJ2-1; 11 bases are shared with TRBD1. The CDR3 sequence is 15 residues long. The germline V gene encodes CDR1 MNHEY and CDR2 SMNVEV (reference sequence). Trimming cost V 6 bases and J 7 bases; bases outside gene matches: 8. CDR3 nucleotide sequence: TGTGCCAGCAGCTCCGGGACAGGGGGTCAAAATGAGCAGTTCTTC. The encoded protein is CASSSGTGGQNEQFF.

This rearrangement joins TRBV28 to TRBJ1-2, with TRBD1 identical over 9 bases. Germline values: CDR1 MDHEN, CDR2 SYDVKM. The CDR3 is 12 residues long. The J segment lost 8 bases and the V segment lost 7 bases, leaving 5 bases of the junction unmatched. CDR3 in DNA: TGTGCCAGCAAAACAGGGGGCGGCGGCTACACCTTC. Translated, it gives CASKTGGGGYTF.

The chain recombines TRBV11-2 with TRBJ2-2; TRBD2 matches 8 bases. CDR1 is SGHAT, CDR2 FQNNGV, per germline. This CDR3 contains 18 residues. Trimming cost V 4 bases and J 5 bases; bases outside gene matches: 15. The CDR3 DNA follows: TGTGCCAGCAGCTCCCCCCGGGGGGGGAAGGTTCAGACCGGGGAGCTGTTTTTT. It translates to CASSSPRGGKVQTGELFF.

The genes are TRBV2 and TRBJ2-1, with D maybe TRBD1 (5 bases). V lost 3 bases to trimming and J lost 6 bases, with 9 bases between them. Germline loops: CDR1 SNHLY, CDR2 FYNNEI. This CDR3 is 13 amino acids long. CDR3 protein: CASSDQGRNEQFF. DNA of the CDR3: TGTGCCAGCAGTGATCAGGGTCGCAATGAGCAGTTCTTC.

The chain carries TRBV5-1 and TRBJ2-2; 14 nucleotides match TRBD2. J gave up 3 bases and V 4 bases, and 5 bases lay outside the gene matches. The germline gives CDR1 SGHRS, CDR2 YFSETQ. This CDR3 spans 17 amino acids. Here the CDR3 reads CASSETSGGAYTGELFF. The CDR3 bases are TGCGCCAGCAGCGAGACTAGCGGGGGGGCTTACACCGGGGAGCTGTTTTTT.

V and J are TRBV2 and TRBJ1-5; no definite D call. Trimming cost V 4 bases and J 3 bases, with 13 bases left between them. The germline V gene encodes CDR1 SNHLY and CDR2 FYNNEI. The CDR3 runs to 15 residues. The CDR3 loop is CASSGDKVVNQPQHF. DNA of the CDR3: TGTGCCAGCAGTGGTGACAAAGTAGTCAATCAGCCCCAGCATTTT.

The chain carries TRBV13 and TRBJ2-1; 11 positions match TRBD2. The CDR3 has 14 amino acids. The ends lost 3 bases at V and 5 bases at J; junction bases unmatched: 0. In germline, CDR1 is PRHDT, CDR2 FYEKMQ (reference sequence). The CDR3 DNA follows: TGTGCCAGCAGCTTGACTAGCGGGGACAATGAGCAGTTCTTC. Its translation is CASSLTSGDNEQFF. The variable domain in full, completed from reference TRBV13 and TRBJ2-1, reads AAGVIQSPRHLIKEKRETATLKCYPIPRHDTVYWYQQGPGQDPQFLISFYEKMQSDKGSIPDRFSAQQFSDYHSELNMSSLELGDSALYFCASSLTSGDNEQFFGPGTRLTVL.

The V call is TRBV29-1, the J call TRBJ2-1; possible D gene TRBD2, 5 bases. Germline CDR1 and CDR2: SQVTM and ANQGSEA. This CDR3 contains 14 residues. Trimming removed 7 bases from V and 9 bases from J, with 22 bases in between. In nucleotides, the CDR3 is TGCAGCGCCGGACGGGGATTAGCGAACGGTGAGCAGTTCTTC. Encoded protein: CSAGRGLANGEQFF.